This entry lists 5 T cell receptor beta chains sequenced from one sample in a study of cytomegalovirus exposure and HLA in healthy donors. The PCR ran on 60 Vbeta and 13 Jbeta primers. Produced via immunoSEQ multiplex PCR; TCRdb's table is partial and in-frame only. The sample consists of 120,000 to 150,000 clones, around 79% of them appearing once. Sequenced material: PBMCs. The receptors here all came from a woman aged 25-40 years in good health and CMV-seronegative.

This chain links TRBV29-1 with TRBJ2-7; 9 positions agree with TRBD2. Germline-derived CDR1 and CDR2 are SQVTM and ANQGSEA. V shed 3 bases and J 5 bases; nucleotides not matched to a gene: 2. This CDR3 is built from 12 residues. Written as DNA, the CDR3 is TGCAGCGTTGAGCGGGGGGGTAACGAGCAGTACTTC. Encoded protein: CSVERGGNEQYF.

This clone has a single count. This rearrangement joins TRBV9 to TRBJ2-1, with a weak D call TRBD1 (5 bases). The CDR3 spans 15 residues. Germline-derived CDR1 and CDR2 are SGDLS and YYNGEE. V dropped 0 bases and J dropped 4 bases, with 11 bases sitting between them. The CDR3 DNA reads TGTGCCAGCAGCGTAGCCCCGGACATTTACAATGAGCAGTTCTTC. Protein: CASSVAPDIYNEQFF.

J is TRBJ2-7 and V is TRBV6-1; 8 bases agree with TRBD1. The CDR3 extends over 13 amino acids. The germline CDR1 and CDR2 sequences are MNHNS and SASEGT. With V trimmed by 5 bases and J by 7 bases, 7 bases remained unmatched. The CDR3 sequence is CASSTNRGLEQYF. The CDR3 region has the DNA TGTGCCAGCAGTACTAACAGGGGGTTGGAGCAGTACTTC.

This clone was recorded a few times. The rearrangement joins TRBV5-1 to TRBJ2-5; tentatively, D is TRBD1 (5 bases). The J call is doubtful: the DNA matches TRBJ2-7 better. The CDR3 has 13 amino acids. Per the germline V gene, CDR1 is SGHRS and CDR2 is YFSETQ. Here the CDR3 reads CASSALGAYEQYF. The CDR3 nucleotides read TGCGCCAGCAGCGCCTTAGGGGCCTACGAGCAGTACTTC.

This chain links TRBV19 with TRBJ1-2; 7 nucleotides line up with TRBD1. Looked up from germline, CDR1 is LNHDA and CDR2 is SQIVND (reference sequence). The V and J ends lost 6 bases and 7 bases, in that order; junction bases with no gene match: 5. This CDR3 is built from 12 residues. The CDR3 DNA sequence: TGTGCCAGTAGCCGACAGGGAAGTGGCTACACCTTC. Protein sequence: CASSRQGSGYTF.